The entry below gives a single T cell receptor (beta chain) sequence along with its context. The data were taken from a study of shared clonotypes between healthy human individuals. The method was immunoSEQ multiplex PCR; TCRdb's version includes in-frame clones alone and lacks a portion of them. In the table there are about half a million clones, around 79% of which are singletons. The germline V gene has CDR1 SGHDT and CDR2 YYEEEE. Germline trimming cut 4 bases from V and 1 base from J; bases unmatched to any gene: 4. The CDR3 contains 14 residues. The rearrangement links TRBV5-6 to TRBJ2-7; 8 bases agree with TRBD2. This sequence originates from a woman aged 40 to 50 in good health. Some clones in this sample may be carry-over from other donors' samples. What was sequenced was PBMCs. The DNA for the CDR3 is TGTGCCAGCAGCCCCCGGGGGGGATCCTACGAGCAGTACTTC. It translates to CASSPRGGSYEQYF.